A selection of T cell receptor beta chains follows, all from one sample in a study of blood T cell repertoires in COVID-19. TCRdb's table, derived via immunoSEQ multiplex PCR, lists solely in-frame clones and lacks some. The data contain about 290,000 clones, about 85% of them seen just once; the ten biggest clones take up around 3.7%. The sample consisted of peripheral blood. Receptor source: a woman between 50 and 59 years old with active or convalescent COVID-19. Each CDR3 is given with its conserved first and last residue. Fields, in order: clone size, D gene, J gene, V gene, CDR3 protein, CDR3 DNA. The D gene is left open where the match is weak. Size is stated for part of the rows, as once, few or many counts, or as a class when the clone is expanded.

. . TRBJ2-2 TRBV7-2 CASSPFGGVNTGELFF TGTGCCAGCAGCCCCTTTGGAGGGGTGAACACCGGGGAGCTGTTTTTT
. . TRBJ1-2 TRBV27 CASSFTGNYGYTF TGTGCCAGCAGTTTTACAGGGAACTATGGCTACACCTTC
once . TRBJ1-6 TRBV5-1 CASSLGESSYNSPLHF TGCGCCAGCAGCTTGGGGGAGAGCTCCTATAATTCACCCCTCCACTTT
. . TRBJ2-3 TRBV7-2 CASSYQGGTDTQYF TGTGCCAGCAGCTACCAGGGAGGAACAGATACGCAGTATTTT
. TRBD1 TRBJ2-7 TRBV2 CASSEWRDRGYF TGTGCCAGCAGTGAATGGAGGGACAGGGGATACTTC
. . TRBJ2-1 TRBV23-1 CASSQLELYNEQFF TGCGCCAGCAGTCAATTAGAACTCTACAATGAGCAGTTCTTC
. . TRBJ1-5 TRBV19 CASSIDGGLRNQPQHF TGTGCCAGTAGTATTGACGGGGGGCTTCGCAATCAGCCCCAGCATTTT
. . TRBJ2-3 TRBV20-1 CSASFGDTQYF TGCAGTGCTAGTTTCGGAGACACGCAGTATTTT
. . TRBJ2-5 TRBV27 CASSYNPPSQETQYF TGTGCCAGCAGTTACAACCCCCCCAGCCAAGAGACCCAGTACTTC
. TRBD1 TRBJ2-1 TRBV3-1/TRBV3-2 CASSYRGWNEQFF TGTGCCAGCAGTTACAGGGGCTGGAATGAGCAGTTCTTC
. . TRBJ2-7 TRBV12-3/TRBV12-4 CASTRTPLYEQYF TGTGCCAGCACCCGAACGCCACTCTACGAGCAGTACTTC
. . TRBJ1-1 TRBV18 CASSPRAGVAFF TGTGCCAGCTCACCACGTGCCGGTGTGGCTTTCTTT
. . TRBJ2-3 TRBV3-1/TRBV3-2 CASSKRDRSTDTQYF TGTGCCAGCAGCAAGCGGGACAGGAGCACAGATACGCAGTATTTT
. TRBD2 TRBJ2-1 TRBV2 CASRLAGRNEQFF TGTGCCAGCAGACTAGCGGGAAGAAATGAGCAGTTCTTC
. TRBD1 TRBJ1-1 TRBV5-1 CASSRATGTEAFF TGCGCCAGCAGTAGGGCGACAGGGACCGAAGCTTTCTTT
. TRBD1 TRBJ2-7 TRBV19 CASSIDLGTGTYEQYF TGTGCCAGTAGTATAGATCTCGGGACAGGAACCTACGAGCAGTACTTC
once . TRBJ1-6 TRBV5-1 CASSLEGHRNSPLHF TGCGCCAGCAGCTTGGAAGGACATCGTAATTCACCCCTCCACTTT
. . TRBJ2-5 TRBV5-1 CASSGGAKETQYF TGCGCCAGCAGTGGGGGGGCAAAAGAGACCCAGTACTTC
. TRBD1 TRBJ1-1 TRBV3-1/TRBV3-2 CASSQKGAGNTEAFF TGTGCCAGCAGCCAAAAGGGGGCAGGGAACACTGAAGCTTTCTTT
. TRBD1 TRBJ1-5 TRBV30 CAWDRAKQPQHF TGTGCCTGGGACAGGGCAAAACAGCCCCAGCATTTT
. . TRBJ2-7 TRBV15 CATSRDPGVGYEQYF TGTGCCACCAGCAGAGATCCAGGGGTGGGCTACGAGCAGTACTTC